One sample yielded the 23 T cell receptor beta chains listed below, sequenced in a study of PD-1 blockade in classical Hodgkin lymphoma. Using immunoSEQ multiplex PCR, the repertoire was profiled, and TCRdb retains in-frame clones only, with some absent. This table holds around 99,000 clones, 75% to 85% found once. Every single patient, without exception, relapsed after autologous stem cell transplantation, and brentuximab vedotin exposure varied. This sample comprised peripheral blood mononuclear cells (PBMCs), obtained before the second cycle of nivolumab. The receptors derive from a human donor with classical Hodgkin lymphoma.

The V and J genes are TRBV9 and TRBJ2-2; 8 bases are a match to TRBD2. This CDR3 is built from 16 residues. The V gene's germline CDR1 is SGDLS and CDR2 YYNGEE. J was trimmed by 5 bases and V by 4 bases; bases with no gene match: 10. The CDR3: CASSPQGLGVTGELFF. The CDR3 DNA sequence: TGTGCCAGCAGCCCCCAGGGACTAGGAGTTACCGGGGAGCTGTTTTTT.

This rearrangement joins TRBV9 to TRBJ1-4; D is unresolved. The CDR3 extends over 14 amino acids. Germline V gene lookup returns CDR1 SGDLS and CDR2 YYNGEE. V was shortened by 7 bases and J by 0 bases, with 10 bases between the two germline ends. The CDR3 coding sequence is TGTGCCAGCTCTCTGAGAGCAACTAATGAAAAACTGTTTTTT. Protein sequence: CASSLRATNEKLFF. Complete variable domain (other parts from reference TRBV9 and TRBJ1-4): DSGVTQTPKHLITATGQRVTLRCSPRSGDLSVYWYQQSLDQGLQFLIQYYNGEERAKGNILERFSAQQFPDLHSELNLSSLELGDSALYFCASSLRATNEKLFFGSGTQLSVL.

The V gene is TRBV11-2, the J gene TRBJ1-5, with D unresolved. The germline gives CDR1 SGHAT, CDR2 FQNNGV. The V end lost 5 bases, the J end lost 5 bases, and 10 bases lay between the germline ends. CDR3 length: 13 amino acids. CDR3: CASSPDGDQPQHF. DNA for the CDR3: TGTGCCAGCAGCCCTGACGGGGATCAGCCCCAGCATTTT.

This clone was seen only once. The gene calls are TRBV7-2 and TRBJ2-7, with D perhaps matching TRBD1 (6 bases). Germline loops: CDR1 SGHTA, CDR2 FQGNSA. The CDR3 extends over 12 amino acids. Trimming shortened V by 2 bases and J by 6 bases, and 8 bases separated the two germline ends. CDR3 nucleotides: TGTGCCAGCAGCTTACACAGGGCCGAGCAGTACTTC. This encodes CASSLHRAEQYF.

The chain is built from TRBV2 and TRBJ2-7; D uncertain. This CDR3 has 13 residues. The germline V gene has CDR1 SNHLY and CDR2 FYNNEI. V was trimmed by 6 bases and J by 6 bases, leaving 15 bases between them. CDR3 in DNA: TGTGCCAGCAGCGCACTTCTCACGGGCGAGCAGTACTTC. It codes for CASSALLTGEQYF.

This chain uses TRBV7-2 with TRBJ2-5; D is perhaps TRBD1 (5 bases). The CDR3 sequence is 11 residues long. The V and J ends lost 2 bases and 7 bases respectively, with 5 bases between them. CDR1 and CDR2 from the germline V gene are SGHTA and FQGNSA. This CDR3 reads CASSLRGTQYF. As DNA, the CDR3 is TGTGCCAGCAGCTTAAGGGGGACCCAGTACTTC.

V gene TRBV30 combines with J gene TRBJ1-2, with D unclear. CDR3 size: 11 residues. V was pared by 5 bases and J by 7 bases, with 11 bases between. Germline-derived CDR1 and CDR2 are GTSNPN and SVGIG (reference sequence). CDR3 region: CAWGFPGGYTF. The CDR3 bases are TGTGCCTGGGGGTTTCCCGGTGGCTACACCTTC.

The V gene is TRBV19, the J gene TRBJ2-3; no definite D call. CDR3 length equals 14 residues. Germline V gives CDR1 LNHDA, CDR2 SQIVND (reference sequence). Trimming took off 5 bases at V and 3 bases at J, with 12 bases between the two ends. This CDR3 is CASSWGKGTDTQYF. The CDR3 DNA reads as TGTGCCAGTAGTTGGGGAAAGGGTACAGATACGCAGTATTTT.

The chain carries TRBV18 and TRBJ2-1, with TRBD2 matching 8 bases. Germline CDR1 is KGHSH and CDR2 is LQKENI. The V gene end was trimmed by 5 bases and the J gene end by 6 bases; junction bases not matched to a gene: 6. This CDR3 is built from 14 residues. CDR3 in amino acids: CASSTGLVGNEQFF. CDR3 bases: TGTGCCAGCTCAACGGGACTAGTAGGCAATGAGCAGTTCTTC. Variable domain in full (rest from reference TRBV18 and TRBJ2-1): NAGVMQNPRHLVRRRGQEARLRCSPMKGHSHVYWYRQLPEEGLKFMVYLQKENIIDESGMPKERFSAEFPKEGPSILRIQQVVRGDSAAYFCASSTGLVGNEQFFGPGTRLTVL.

The V gene is TRBV6-5, the J gene TRBJ2-7, with D possibly matching TRBD1 (6 bases). CDR3 length: 14 residues. With 3 bases removed from V and 4 bases from J, the gap between germline ends came to 13 bases. Germline loops: CDR1 MNHEY, CDR2 SVGAGI. CDR3 residues: CASSYSLGGYEQYF. The CDR3 DNA follows: TGTGCCAGCAGTTATAGCCTAGGGGGTTACGAGCAGTACTTC.

The V and J genes are TRBV5-1 and TRBJ2-5; no definite D call. The DNA end is more similar to TRBJ2-7, so the J call may be wrong. This CDR3 contains 14 residues. The germline V gene encodes CDR1 SGHRS and CDR2 YFSETQ. CDR3 nucleotides: TGCGCCAGCAGCTTTACAGACCCGGGTTTCGAGCAGTACTTC. Amino acid sequence: CASSFTDPGFEQYF.

The chain is built from TRBV18 and TRBJ1-2, with a possible D match to TRBD1 (6 bases). This CDR3 region has 13 residues. The V and J ends lost 6 bases and 5 bases respectively, with 13 bases between them. The germline gives CDR1 KGHSH, CDR2 LQKENI. The CDR3 reads CASSLDRIYGYTF. The CDR3 DNA reads as TGTGCCAGCTCCCTGGACAGAATATATGGCTACACCTTC. The variable domain in full, completed from reference TRBV18 and TRBJ1-2, reads NAGVMQNPRHLVRRRGQEARLRCSPMKGHSHVYWYRQLPEEGLKFMVYLQKENIIDESGMPKERFSAEFPKEGPSILRIQQVVRGDSAAYFCASSLDRIYGYTFGSGTRLTVV.

This chain links TRBV19 with TRBJ2-2; TRBD1 might be the D (6 bases). The V end was cut by 7 bases, the J end by 4 bases, with 16 bases between. This CDR3 comprises 15 residues. Looked up from germline, CDR1 is LNHDA and CDR2 is SQIVND (reference sequence). CDR3: CASTVQGDSTGELFF. In DNA, the CDR3 is TGTGCCAGTACCGTACAGGGTGATTCCACCGGGGAGCTGTTTTTT. The variable domain in full, with the rest retrieved from reference TRBV19 and TRBJ2-2, is DGGITQSPKYLFRKEGQNVTLSCEQNLNHDAMYWYRQDPGQGLRLIYYSQIVNDFQKGDIAEGYSVSREKKESFPLTVTSAQKNPTAFYLCASTVQGDSTGELFFGEGSRLTVL.

CDR3 protein: CASSLAGTDTQYF. In DNA form, the CDR3 reads TGTGCCAGCAGCTTGGCAGGGACAGATACGCAGTATTTT. J is TRBJ2-3 and V is TRBV5-6; D is possibly TRBD1 (5 bases). Trimming stripped 0 bases from V and 3 bases from J, with 5 bases between. The CDR3 is 13 amino acids. Germline CDR1 SGHDT, CDR2 YYEEEE.

As to this clone: Other DNA sequences in this specimen translate into the identical CDR3. This rearrangement joins TRBV5-1 to TRBJ1-5; 9 bases are a match to TRBD1. The V gene's germline CDR1 is SGHRS and CDR2 YFSETQ. This CDR3 contains 14 residues. V trimming: 4 bases; J trimming: 4 bases; junction bases outside the gene matches: 3. The CDR3 loop reads CASSPGQGNQPQHF. CDR3 sequence (DNA): TGCGCCAGCAGCCCGGGACAGGGAAATCAGCCCCAGCATTTT.

This chain joins TRBV2 and TRBJ1-2; TRBD1 agrees at 9 bases. V was clipped by 6 bases and J by 8 bases; unmatched bases: 4. Germline CDR1 is SNHLY and CDR2 is FYNNEI. The CDR3 runs 12 residues. The CDR3 spells CASRGDRVGYTF. CDR3 nucleotide sequence: TGTGCCAGCAGGGGGGACAGGGTCGGCTACACCTTC.

V usage is TRBV19 and J usage is TRBJ1-1; TRBD1 matches 10 bases. The ends lost 10 bases at V and 4 bases at J; junction bases unmatched: 15. CDR3 size: 16 residues. Germline V gene data show CDR1 as LNHDA and CDR2 as SQIVND (reference sequence). CDR3 region: CATQGGTGVLGTEAFF. In nucleotides, the CDR3 is TGTGCCACCCAGGGGGGGACAGGGGTGTTAGGCACTGAAGCTTTCTTT.

The genes are TRBV19 and TRBJ1-5; D gene uncertain. The CDR3 length is 14 residues. Trimming shortened V by 5 bases and J by 6 bases, and 14 bases separated the two germline ends. CDR1 and CDR2 from the germline V gene are LNHDA and SQIVND (reference sequence). The CDR3 loop reads CASSVSGLSQPQHF. The CDR3 region has the DNA TGTGCCAGTAGTGTATCGGGGTTAAGTCAGCCCCAGCATTTT. Full variable domain (remainder filled in from reference TRBV19 and TRBJ1-5): DGGITQSPKYLFRKEGQNVTLSCEQNLNHDAMYWYRQDPGQGLRLIYYSQIVNDFQKGDIAEGYSVSREKKESFPLTVTSAQKNPTAFYLCASSVSGLSQPQHFGDGTRLSIL.

This clone was detected only once. The chain couples TRBV7-2 to TRBJ2-2; tentatively, D is TRBD1 (5 bases). Germline V lookup: CDR1 SGHTA, CDR2 FQGNSA. Trimming took off 5 bases at V and 5 bases at J, with 12 bases between the two ends. CDR3 size: 14 residues. CDR3: CASSHTSGTGELFF. CDR3 coding DNA: TGTGCCAGCAGCCATACCTCAGGGACCGGGGAGCTGTTTTTT. Using reference TRBV7-2 and TRBJ2-2 for the parts outside the CDR3, the full variable domain is GAGVSQSPSNKVTEKGKDVELRCDPISGHTALYWYRQSLGQGLEFLIYFQGNSAPDKSGLPSDRFSAERTGGSVSTLTIQRTQQEDSAVYLCASSHTSGTGELFFGEGSRLTVL.

Only a few counts were recorded for this clone. V is TRBV11-2 and J is TRBJ2-7, with TRBD2 matching over 12 bases. The trim removed 5 bases at V and 7 bases at J, leaving 3 bases unmatched. This CDR3 spans 13 amino acids. Per germline, CDR1 SGHAT and CDR2 FQNNGV. The CDR3 coding sequence is TGTGCCAGCAGCATTGGACTAGCGGGGGAGCAGTACTTC. This sequence encodes CASSIGLAGEQYF. The full variable domain, with the rest looked up from reference TRBV11-2 and TRBJ2-7, is EAGVAQSPRYKIIEKRQSVAFWCNPISGHATLYWYQQILGQGPKLLIQFQNNGVVDDSQLPKDRFSAERLKGVDSTLKIQPAKLEDSAVYLCASSIGLAGEQYFGPGTRLTVT.

This chain uses TRBV9 with TRBJ2-2; 7 bases match TRBD2. Germline lookup yields CDR1 SGDLS and CDR2 YYNGEE. The junction had 7 bases not matched to a gene; V was cut back by 5 bases and J by 3 bases. CDR3 size: 15 residues. CDR3 sequence: CASRAGLLYTGELFF. The CDR3 bases are TGTGCCAGCAGAGCGGGACTTCTTTACACCGGGGAGCTGTTTTTT.

The chain carries TRBV28 and TRBJ2-7, with D possibly being TRBD1 or TRBD2 (6 bases each). The CDR3 loop spans 19 amino acids. CDR1 and CDR2 from the germline V gene are MDHEN and SYDVKM. V was cut by 3 bases and J by 1 base, with 25 bases left in between. CDR3 loop: CASSFYPGTVGGASYEQYF. Here the CDR3 DNA reads TGTGCCAGCAGTTTCTACCCTGGAACGGTGGGGGGCGCGTCCTACGAGCAGTACTTC.

V gene TRBV6-1 combines with J gene TRBJ1-5; 11 bases are a match to TRBD1. Germline trimming cut 3 bases from V and 5 bases from J; bases unmatched to any gene: 9. The CDR3 is 17 amino acids. Germline V gene sequence: CDR1 MNHNS, CDR2 SASEGT. CDR3 in DNA: TGTGCCAGCAGTGACCCGGTAGGGACAGGGGGATATCAGCCCCAGCATTTT. Its protein product is CASSDPVGTGGYQPQHF.